Each of the 25 T cell receptor beta chains below was sequenced from the same sample in a study of T cell responses to AZD1222 COVID-19 vaccine. The table came from immunoSEQ multiplex PCR; TCRdb's copy has only in-frame clones and leaves some out. The repertoire has about 73,000 clones, roughly 90% of them found once; the top ten carry 1.3% to 1.5%. Sequenced here: peripheral blood, sampled 28 days after the second AZD1222 dose. The source is an adult who received the AZD1222 COVID-19 vaccine.

Regarding this clone: Germline is not matched at one junction end, which may reflect a read error. CDR3 in DNA: TGTGCCAGTAGTTTTATTTCCGGGACTGGGAGCTCCTACGAGCAGTACTTC. It is translated as CASSFISGTGSSYEQYF. The V and J genes are TRBV28 and TRBJ2-7; the D gene is possibly TRBD2 (6 bases). This CDR3 is 17 amino acids long. Germline V gene lookup returns CDR1 MDHEN and CDR2 SYDVKM.

This clone showed up just once. The chain links TRBV7-9 to TRBJ1-1; D not resolved. CDR1 and CDR2 (germline): SEHNR, FQNEAQ (reference sequence). The CDR3 runs 13 residues. V gave up 2 bases and J gave up 4 bases, with 8 bases separating them. The CDR3 region has the DNA TGTGCCAGCAGCTTAAGGGCCGGCACTGAAGCTTTCTTT. This codes for CASSLRAGTEAFF.

The chain links TRBV7-2 to TRBJ2-1; 8 positions agree with TRBD2. The CDR3 extends over 13 amino acids. From germline, CDR1 is SGHTA and CDR2 FQGNSA. The ends lost 4 bases at V and 12 bases at J; junction bases unmatched: 8. The CDR3: CASSSTGGRVQFF. The CDR3 coding sequence is TGTGCCAGCAGCTCAACGGGGGGGCGGGTGCAGTTCTTC.

The gene calls are TRBV7-3 and TRBJ1-6; D might be TRBD1 (5 bases). The CDR3 sequence is 16 residues long. With 5 bases removed from V and 7 bases from J, the gap between germline ends came to 18 bases. Germline values: CDR1 SGHTA, CDR2 FQGTGA. The CDR3 coding sequence is TGTGCCAGCAGCCTGGGCCGGGGCCCAATGAATTCACCCCTCCACTTT. Translating gives CASSLGRGPMNSPLHF.

The chain links TRBV18 to TRBJ2-1, with D perhaps matching TRBD2 (5 bases). Per germline, CDR1 KGHSH and CDR2 LQKENI. Trimming removed 8 bases at V and 7 bases at J, with 12 bases between. The CDR3 runs to 12 residues. The CDR3 region has the DNA TGTGCCAGCCAACAATCGGGAAATGAGCAGTTCTTC. Translation: CASQQSGNEQFF. Variable domain in full (rest from reference TRBV18 and TRBJ2-1): NAGVMQNPRHLVRRRGQEARLRCSPMKGHSHVYWYRQLPEEGLKFMVYLQKENIIDESGMPKERFSAEFPKEGPSILRIQQVVRGDSAAYFCASQQSGNEQFFGPGTRLTVL.

The CDR3 reads CASSSENYGYTF. CDR3 in DNA: TGTGCCAGCAGCTCAGAAAACTATGGCTACACCTTC. This chain connects TRBV7-9 to TRBJ1-2, with D hard to call. This CDR3 has 12 amino acids. From germline, CDR1 is SEHNR and CDR2 FQNEAQ (reference sequence). Deletions cut 4 bases from V and 2 bases from J, with 5 bases between.

This chain connects TRBV5-1 to TRBJ2-7; 11 positions match TRBD2. The CDR3 length is 14 residues. The junction had 3 bases not matched to a gene; V was cut back by 4 bases and J by 3 bases. Germline CDR1 and CDR2: SGHRS and YFSETQ. The CDR3 sequence: CASSRGLAVYEQYF. For the CDR3, the DNA is TGCGCCAGCAGCAGGGGACTAGCGGTCTACGAGCAGTACTTC.

In this sample, this clone turned up once. This rearrangement joins TRBV5-1 to TRBJ1-4; 8 positions agree with TRBD1. This CDR3 region has 13 residues. Germline loops: CDR1 SGHRS, CDR2 YFSETQ. Germline trimming cut 1 base from V and 7 bases from J; bases unmatched to any gene: 0. CDR3: CASSLQGAEKLFF. CDR3 bases: TGCGCCAGCAGCTTGCAGGGGGCTGAAAAACTGTTTTTT. Based on the CDR3 plus reference TRBV5-1 and TRBJ1-4, the full variable domain is KAGVTQTPRYLIKTRGQQVTLSCSPISGHRSVSWYQQTPGQGLQFLFEYFSETQRNKGNFPGRFSGRQFSNSRSEMNVSTLELGDSALYLCASSLQGAEKLFFGSGTQLSVL.

V usage is TRBV9 and J usage is TRBJ2-1; no definite D call. V was cut by 3 bases and J by 5 bases, with 18 bases left in between. The CDR3 loop spans 16 amino acids. The germline gives CDR1 SGDLS, CDR2 YYNGEE. The CDR3 sequence is CASSAKIGSQNNEQFF. The CDR3 DNA follows: TGTGCCAGCAGCGCCAAGATTGGGTCCCAAAACAATGAGCAGTTCTTC.

This rearrangement joins TRBV19 to TRBJ1-4; D not resolved. Germline values: CDR1 LNHDA, CDR2 SQIVND (reference sequence). The CDR3 extends over 14 amino acids. Trimming took off 3 bases at V and 4 bases at J, with 9 bases between the two ends. The CDR3 reads CASSIGRSNEKLFF. CDR3 coding DNA: TGTGCCAGTAGTATCGGTCGGAGTAATGAAAAACTGTTTTTT.

The rearrangement joins TRBV11-2 to TRBJ1-4; 7 nucleotides match TRBD1. The CDR3 contains 15 residues. Germline assignment: CDR1 SGHAT and CDR2 FQNNGV. The V gene end was trimmed by 5 bases and the J gene end by 8 bases; junction bases not matched to a gene: 11. CDR3 in amino acids: CASSLFGGGNEKLFF. In nucleotides, the CDR3 is TGTGCCAGCAGCCTTTTCGGAGGGGGCAACGAAAAACTGTTTTTT.

The CDR3 DNA follows: TGTGCCAGCAGCTTAGGGGGGCGTTACAATCAGCCCCAGCATTTT. Its protein product is CASSLGGRYNQPQHF. V gene TRBV11-2 combines with J gene TRBJ1-5, with D tentatively TRBD1 (6 bases). Trimming pared 1 base from V and 3 bases from J, leaving 10 bases between. This CDR3 region has 15 residues. Per the germline V gene, CDR1 is SGHAT and CDR2 is FQNNGV.

This clone was seen just once. This chain uses TRBV21-1 with TRBJ2-7; TRBD2, the D gene given by the table, was not confirmed from the DNA. TRBV21-1 is deemed a pseudogene. The CDR3 is 15 amino acids. The CDR3 here is CASSKGNPPAYEQYF. CDR3 DNA: TGTGCCAGCAGCAAAGGAAACCCGCCGGCCTACGAGCAGTACTTC.

This chain uses TRBV5-1 with TRBJ1-3; the D is unclear. CDR1 and CDR2 (germline): SGHRS, YFSETQ. V was shortened by 0 bases and J by 0 bases, with 10 bases between the two germline ends. The length of the CDR3 is 16 residues. DNA of the CDR3: TGCGCCAGCAGCTTGGAGGGCGGAAGCTCTGGAAACACCATATATTTT. This sequence encodes CASSLEGGSSGNTIYF. Supplemented by reference TRBV5-1 and TRBJ1-3, the full variable domain reads KAGVTQTPRYLIKTRGQQVTLSCSPISGHRSVSWYQQTPGQGLQFLFEYFSETQRNKGNFPGRFSGRQFSNSRSEMNVSTLELGDSALYLCASSLEGGSSGNTIYFGEGSWLTVV.

CDR3 residues: CASSLLMLQGRDGYTF. The CDR3 bases are TGTGCCAGCAGTTTATTGATGTTGCAGGGGCGGGATGGCTACACCTTC. The rearrangement joins TRBV28 to TRBJ1-2, with a weak D call TRBD1 (6 bases). With 1 base removed from V and 6 bases from J, the gap between germline ends came to 18 bases. Germline V gene sequence: CDR1 MDHEN, CDR2 SYDVKM. The CDR3 is made up of 16 amino acids.

The V call is TRBV30, the J call TRBJ1-1, with TRBD1 identical over 7 bases. CDR1 is GTSNPN, CDR2 SVGIG, per germline (reference sequence). This CDR3 comprises 13 residues. Trimming took 8 bases from V and 5 from J; bases not matched to a gene: 11. CDR3 residues: CAGTGASGTEAFF. For the CDR3, the DNA is TGTGCCGGCACAGGGGCGTCGGGGACTGAAGCTTTCTTT.

This clone was counted a few times. Here the CDR3 reads CASSQDATYGVYGYTF. The CDR3 DNA is TGCGCCAGCAGCCAAGATGCGACGTACGGCGTCTATGGCTACACCTTC. The rearrangement joins TRBV4-3 to TRBJ1-2; D is ambiguous. Trimming stripped 0 bases from V and 4 bases from J, with 15 bases between. This CDR3 comprises 16 residues. CDR1 and CDR2 from the germline V gene are LGHNA and YSLEER.

The sample holds one count of this clone. The chain joins TRBV6-2 or TRBV6-3 to TRBJ2-2; D is ambiguous. Germline V gives CDR1 MNHEY, CDR2 SVGEGT. Trimming cost V 3 bases and J 5 bases, with 10 bases left between them. This CDR3 comprises 14 residues. The CDR3 DNA follows: TGTGCCAGCAGTTATCGGCCAAATACCGGGGAGCTGTTTTTT. Encoded protein: CASSYRPNTGELFF.

The chain joins TRBV29-1 to TRBJ1-2; perhaps TRBD1 as D (5 bases). Germline CDR1 and CDR2: SQVTM and ANQGSEA. This CDR3 is built from 11 residues. The V and J ends lost 7 bases and 6 bases respectively, with 12 bases between them. CDR3 residues: CSAGQSDGYTF. The CDR3 region has the DNA TGCAGCGCAGGGCAATCCGATGGCTACACCTTC. The full variable domain, in which reference TRBV29-1 and TRBJ1-2 provide the parts outside the CDR3, is SAVISQKPSRDICQRGTSLTIQCQVDSQVTMMFWYRQQPGQSLTLIATANQGSEATYESGFVIDKFPISRPNLTFSTLTVSNMSPEDSSIYLCSAGQSDGYTFGSGTRLTVV.

For the CDR3, the DNA is TGTGCCAGCAGCGTGGCGGGGCAAGAGACCCAGTACTTC. Translated: CASSVAGQETQYF. The V call is TRBV3-1 (or the pseudogene TRBV3-2), the J call TRBJ2-5, with D possibly matching TRBD2 (6 bases). CDR1 LGHDT and CDR2 YNNKEL come from the germline V gene (reference sequence). There are 13 residues in the CDR3. The germline V and J ends were trimmed by 5 bases and 2 bases, with 9 bases remaining between them.

The chain has TRBV29-1 and TRBJ2-3; maybe TRBD2 (5 bases). CDR3 length equals 12 residues. The V and J ends lost 5 bases and 4 bases respectively, with 10 bases between them. CDR1 and CDR2 (germline): SQVTM, ANQGSEA. The CDR3 is CSVLASSDTQYF. CDR3 in DNA: TGCAGCGTTTTAGCGAGCTCAGATACGCAGTATTTT.

This rearrangement joins TRBV5-4 to TRBJ2-7; TRBD2 agrees at 13 bases. CDR3 length: 15 residues. V lost 4 bases, J lost 4 bases, and 5 bases stayed unmatched. Germline V gene lookup returns CDR1 SGHNT and CDR2 YYREEE (reference sequence). The chain's CDR3 is CASSPGTSGNYEQYF. The CDR3 bases are TGTGCCAGCAGCCCGGGGACTAGCGGGAATTACGAGCAGTACTTC. Looking up the rest from reference TRBV5-4 and TRBJ2-7 gives the full variable domain: ETGVTQSPTHLIKTRGQQVTLRCSSQSGHNTVSWYQQALGQGPQFIFQYYREEENGRGNFPPRFSGLQFPNYSSELNVNALELDDSALYLCASSPGTSGNYEQYFGPGTRLTVT.

V and J are TRBV4-1 and TRBJ1-1; perhaps TRBD1 as D (6 bases). The CDR3 is 16 amino acids. The V gene's germline CDR1 is MGHRA and CDR2 YSYEKL. V was cut by 3 bases and J by 1 base, with 15 bases left in between. The CDR3 DNA sequence: TGCGCCAGCAGCCATCAACCGGGACAACGGAACACTGAAGCTTTCTTT. Protein product: CASSHQPGQRNTEAFF.

The V gene is TRBV5-1, the J gene TRBJ1-2, with D possibly TRBD1 on 6 matching bases. Trimming took off 5 bases at V and 5 bases at J, with 16 bases between the two ends. The CDR3 has 14 residues. Germline lookup yields CDR1 SGHRS and CDR2 YFSETQ. In nucleotides, the CDR3 is TGCGCCAGCAGAGGAGGAAGGGGGGTATATGGCTACACCTTC. This sequence encodes CASRGGRGVYGYTF.

The J gene is TRBJ2-5, the V gene TRBV14; TRBD2 aligns across 8 bases. Germline V gene data show CDR1 as SGHDN and CDR2 as FVKESK. Trimming at V came to 8 bases and at J to 4 bases, leaving 6 bases not matched to a gene. CDR3 size: 13 residues. The CDR3 DNA reads as TGTGCCAGCCGAGGGCTAGCGGGAGAGACCCAGTACTTC. It specifies CASRGLAGETQYF.